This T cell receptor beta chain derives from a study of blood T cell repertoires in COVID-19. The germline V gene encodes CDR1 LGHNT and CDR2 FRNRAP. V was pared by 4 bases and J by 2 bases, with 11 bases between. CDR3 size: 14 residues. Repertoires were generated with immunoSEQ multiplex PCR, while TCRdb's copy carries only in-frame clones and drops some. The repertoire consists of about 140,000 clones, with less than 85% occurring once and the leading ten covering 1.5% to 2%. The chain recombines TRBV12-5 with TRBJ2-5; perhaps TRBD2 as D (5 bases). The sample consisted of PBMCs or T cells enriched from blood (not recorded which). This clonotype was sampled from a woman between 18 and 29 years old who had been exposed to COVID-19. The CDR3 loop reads CASGSDGEQETQYF. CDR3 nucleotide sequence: TGTGCTAGTGGTTCGGACGGGGAACAAGAGACCCAGTACTTC.